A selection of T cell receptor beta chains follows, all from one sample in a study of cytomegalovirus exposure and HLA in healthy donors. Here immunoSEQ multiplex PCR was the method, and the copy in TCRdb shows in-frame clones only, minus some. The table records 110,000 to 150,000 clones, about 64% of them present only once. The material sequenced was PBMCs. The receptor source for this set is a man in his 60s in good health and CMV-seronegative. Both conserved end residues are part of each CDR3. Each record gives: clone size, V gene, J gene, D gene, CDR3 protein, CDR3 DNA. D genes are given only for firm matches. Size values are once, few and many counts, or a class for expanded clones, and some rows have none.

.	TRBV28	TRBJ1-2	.	CASSFRVYGYTF	TGTGCCAGCAGTTTCCGGGTCTATGGCTACACCTTC
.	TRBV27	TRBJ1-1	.	CASSLGPGSGTEAFF	TGTGCCAGCAGTTTAGGGCCAGGGTCGGGCACTGAAGCTTTCTTT
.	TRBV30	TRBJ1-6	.	CAWTLSTRINSPLHF	TGTGCCTGGACCCTATCGACGAGGATAAATTCACCCCTCCACTTT
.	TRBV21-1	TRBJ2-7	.	CASSFRTSGSSYEQYF	TGTGCCAGCAGCTTCCGGACTAGCGGGTCCTCCTACGAGCAGTACTTC
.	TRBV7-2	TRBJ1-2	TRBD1	CASSLPGQGVHGYTF	TGTGCCAGCAGCCTACCGGGACAGGGGGTACATGGCTACACCTTC
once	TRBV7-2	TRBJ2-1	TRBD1	CASSLATGEYNEQFF	TGTGCCAGCAGCTTAGCGACAGGGGAATACAATGAGCAGTTCTTC
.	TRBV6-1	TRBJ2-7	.	CATNLGENEQYF	TGTGCCACCAACTTAGGAGAGAACGAGCAGTACTTC
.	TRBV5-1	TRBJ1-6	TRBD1	CASSGYSGGSSYNSPLHF	TGCGCCAGCAGCGGCTACTCAGGGGGATCAAGCTATAATTCACCCCTCCACTTT
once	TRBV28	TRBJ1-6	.	CASSQTGTPRHNSPLHF	TGTGCCAGCAGTCAAACAGGGACCCCTCGCCATAATTCACCCCTCCACTTT
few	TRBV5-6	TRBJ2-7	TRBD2	CASILWGGSYEQYF	TGTGCCAGCATCCTTTGGGGGGGGTCCTACGAGCAGTACTTC
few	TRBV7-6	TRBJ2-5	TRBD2	CASSLVPGGLETQYF	TGTGCCAGCAGCTTAGTTCCGGGAGGGCTGGAGACCCAGTACTTC
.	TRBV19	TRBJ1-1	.	CASSDRRHTEAFF	TGTGCCAGTAGTGACAGACGGCACACTGAAGCTTTCTTT
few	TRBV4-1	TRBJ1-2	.	CASSQNFDSLEAYGYTF	TGCGCCAGCAGCCAGAACTTTGACAGCCTTGAGGCCTATGGCTACACCTTC
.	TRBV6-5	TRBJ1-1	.	CASSYSRRINTEAFF	TGTGCCAGCAGTTACTCGCGGCGGATTAACACTGAAGCTTTCTTT
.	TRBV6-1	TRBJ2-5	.	CASSRGSQETQYF	TGTGCCAGCAGTCGGGGTAGCCAAGAGACCCAGTACTTC
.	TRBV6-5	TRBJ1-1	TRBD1	CASSYLQGAAFF	TGTGCCAGCAGTTACCTCCAGGGGGCCGCTTTCTTT
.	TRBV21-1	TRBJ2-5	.	CASSWGRAPGQETQYF	TGTGCCAGCAGTTGGGGGAGGGCTCCGGGGCAAGAGACCCAGTACTTC
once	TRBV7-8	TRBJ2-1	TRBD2	CASSFRLAGHNEQFF	TGTGCCAGCAGCTTTAGACTAGCGGGACACAATGAGCAGTTCTTC
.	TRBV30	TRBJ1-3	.	CAWILKDGGGNTIYF	TGTGCCTGGATTCTCAAGGACGGGGGGGGAAACACCATATATTTT
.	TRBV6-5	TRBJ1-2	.	CASGVGHGYTF	TGTGCCAGTGGTGTTGGGCATGGCTACACCTTC
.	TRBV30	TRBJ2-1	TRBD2	CAWKVAGGYEQFF	TGTGCCTGGAAAGTAGCGGGAGGGTATGAGCAGTTCTTC
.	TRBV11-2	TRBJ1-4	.	CASSSREGEKLFF	TGTGCCAGCAGCTCCAGGGAGGGGGAAAAACTGTTTTTT
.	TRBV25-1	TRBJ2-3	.	CASNTQGSTDTQYF	TGTGCCAGCAATACACAGGGTAGCACAGATACGCAGTATTTT
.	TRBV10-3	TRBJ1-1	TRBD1	CATKGTGGFLTEAFF	TGTGCCACAAAAGGCACAGGGGGCTTTCTCACTGAAGCTTTCTTT
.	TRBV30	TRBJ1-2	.	CAWSVSRTQVGYTF	TGTGCCTGGAGTGTATCCCGAACCCAGGTGGGCTACACCTTC
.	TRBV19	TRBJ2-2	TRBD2	CASSIKRGGPTGELFF	TGTGCCAGTAGTATTAAGCGGGGGGGCCCCACCGGGGAGCTGTTTTTT
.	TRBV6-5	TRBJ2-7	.	CASSYSPPEAHEQYF	TGTGCCAGCAGTTACAGTCCCCCGGAGGCCCACGAGCAGTACTTC
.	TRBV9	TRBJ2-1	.	CASSVYSGQSSYNEQFF	TGTGCCAGCAGCGTATATAGCGGCCAAAGCTCCTACAATGAGCAGTTCTTC
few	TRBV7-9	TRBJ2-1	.	CASSLPVRVSYNEQFF	TGTGCCAGCAGCTTACCGGTACGGGTATCCTACAATGAGCAGTTCTTC
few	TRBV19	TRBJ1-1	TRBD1	CATRQGNTEAFF	TGTGCCACCCGACAGGGTAACACTGAAGCTTTCTTT
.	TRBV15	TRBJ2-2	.	CATSPQGGEGGELFF	TGTGCCACCAGCCCGCAAGGGGGGGAGGGCGGGGAGCTGTTTTTT
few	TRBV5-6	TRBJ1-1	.	CASSPRPGSNTEAFF	TGTGCCAGCAGCCCCCGACCCGGGTCGAACACTGAAGCTTTCTTT
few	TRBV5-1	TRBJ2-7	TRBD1	CASRERWDSLSYEQYF	TGCGCCAGCAGAGAACGATGGGACAGTCTCTCCTACGAGCAGTACTTC
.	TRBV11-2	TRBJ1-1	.	CASSLNGADTEAFF	TGTGCCAGCAGCTTAAACGGCGCGGACACTGAAGCTTTCTTT
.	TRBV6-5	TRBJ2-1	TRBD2	CASSYGTSGRYNEQFF	TGTGCCAGCAGTTACGGGACTAGCGGACGATACAATGAGCAGTTCTTC
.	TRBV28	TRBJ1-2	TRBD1	CASTFQGAGGYTF	TGTGCCAGCACGTTTCAGGGGGCAGGAGGCTACACCTTC
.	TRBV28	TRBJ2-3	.	CATRGGDTQYF	TGTGCCACCCGAGGAGGGGATACGCAGTATTTT
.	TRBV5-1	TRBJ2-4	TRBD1	CASSLLGQGKNIQYF	TGCGCCAGCAGCTTACTCGGACAGGGCAAAAACATTCAGTACTTC
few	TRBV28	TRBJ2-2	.	CASSLEWGRNTGELFF	TGTGCCAGCAGTTTAGAGTGGGGCCGGAACACCGGGGAGCTGTTTTTT
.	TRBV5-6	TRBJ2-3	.	CASSLVSDTQYF	TGTGCCAGCAGCCTAGTATCAGATACGCAGTATTTT
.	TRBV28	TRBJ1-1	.	CASSLQAGNTEAFF	TGTGCCAGCAGTTTACAAGCAGGGAACACTGAAGCTTTCTTT
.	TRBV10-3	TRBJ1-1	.	CAISESDLEAFF	TGTGCCATCAGTGAGTCGGACTTAGAAGCTTTCTTT
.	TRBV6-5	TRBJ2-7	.	CATKQWGDSGQYF	TGTGCCACCAAGCAGTGGGGGGACTCGGGGCAGTACTTC
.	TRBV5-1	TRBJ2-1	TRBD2	CASRGLLAGGNEQFF	TGCGCCAGCAGGGGGCTGCTAGCGGGAGGCAATGAGCAGTTCTTC